These 25 T cell receptor beta chains came from one sample sequenced in a study of CD8 T cells in ankylosing spondylitis. In TCRdb, the 5' RACE reads were re-called with MiXCR into one record per CDR3 protein. Among 50,000 to 70,000 distinct CDR3 sequences listed, roughly 6.1% were seen once. The sample taken for sequencing was synovial fluid, either unsorted or a sorted T cell fraction (not recorded which). These receptors came from a male donor with ankylosing spondylitis.

This clonotype was counted ten times or more. One junction end disagrees with the germline gene, perhaps due to a read error. The chain recombines TRBV7-7 with TRBJ2-3; 10 bases line up with TRBD2. The germline V gene has CDR1 SSHAT and CDR2 FNYEAQ (reference sequence). The CDR3 loop spans 13 amino acids. The CDR3 here is CASSLLAGNTQYF. The CDR3 DNA reads TGTGCTAGCAGCTTACTAGCGGGAAATACGCAGTATTTT.

This clonotype was seen many times. The chain combines TRBV18 with TRBJ2-1; D call uncertain. This CDR3 contains 13 residues. V gave up 0 bases and J gave up 7 bases, with 7 bases separating them. CDR1 is KGHSH, CDR2 LQKENI, per germline. CDR3 bases: TGTGCCAGCTCACCACCGGATCGTAATGAGCAGTTCTTC. Translated: CASSPPDRNEQFF. Full variable domain (outside the CDR3, taken from reference TRBV18 and TRBJ2-1): NAGVMQNPRHLVRRRGQEARLRCSPMKGHSHVYWYRQLPEEGLKFMVYLQKENIIDESGMPKERFSAEFPKEGPSILRIQQVVRGDSAAYFCASSPPDRNEQFFGPGTRLTVL.

This clonotype has ten or more counts. The chain links TRBV16 to TRBJ1-1; D is possibly TRBD1 (6 bases). The CDR3 is 14 residues long. V was shortened by 1 base and J by 8 bases, with 14 bases between the two germline ends. Germline CDR1 and CDR2: KGHSY and FQNENV. The CDR3 DNA reads as TGTGCCAGCAGCCAATGGGGGGCGTCGGGGGAAGCTTTCTTT. It specifies CASSQWGASGEAFF.

This clonotype was picked up many times. The chain employs TRBV28 and TRBJ2-2; possible D gene TRBD2, 6 bases. This CDR3 contains 14 residues. V was trimmed by 3 bases and J by 7 bases, leaving 12 bases between them. The V gene's germline CDR1 is MDHEN and CDR2 SYDVKM. As DNA, the CDR3 is TGTGCCAGCAGTTTCCTCCGGGGGATCGGGGAGCTGTTTTTT. The encoded protein is CASSFLRGIGELFF.

This clonotype was detected ten times or more. The chain is built from TRBV20-1 and TRBJ2-3; no clear D. The ends were cut back, 0 bases at V and 7 bases at J, with 14 bases in the middle. The V gene's germline CDR1 is DFQATT and CDR2 SNEGSKA (reference sequence). CDR3 size: 14 residues. In DNA form, the CDR3 reads TGCAGTGCTAGAGATGGAGTCGGCGGTTATACGCAGTATTTT. The encoded protein is CSARDGVGGYTQYF.

This clonotype showed up many times. The chain is built from TRBV29-1 and TRBJ2-3; D uncertain. Germline CDR1 reads SQVTM; CDR2 reads ANQGSEA. The CDR3 sequence is 12 residues long. The CDR3 nucleotides read TGCGGGTGTACGGAAAACACAGATACGCAGTATTTT. Protein sequence: CGCTENTDTQYF.

This clonotype showed up just a few times. The rearrangement joins TRBV6-2 or TRBV6-3 to TRBJ2-1, with 7 bases identical to TRBD2. The germline gives CDR1 MNHEY, CDR2 SVGEGT. Losses at the gene ends were 5 bases for V and 0 bases for J; bases not matched to a gene: 4. This CDR3 is 15 amino acids long. CDR3 sequence: CASSDRTSSYNEQFF. The DNA of the CDR3 is TGTGCCAGCAGTGATAGGACTAGCTCCTACAATGAGCAGTTCTTC.

This clonotype was picked up a small number of times. This chain connects TRBV5-1 to TRBJ2-3; unclear D gene. Per the germline V gene, CDR1 is SGHRS and CDR2 is YFSETQ. The V and J ends lost 0 bases and 4 bases respectively, with 9 bases between them. The CDR3 has 14 residues. The CDR3 protein is CASSLDTRPDTQYF. The CDR3 DNA reads TGCGCCAGCAGCTTGGACACGCGCCCAGATACGCAGTATTTT.

This clonotype was picked up many times. The chain links TRBV19 to TRBJ1-2; D is unresolved. Per the germline V gene, CDR1 is LNHDA and CDR2 is SQIVND (reference sequence). Trimming pared 8 bases from V and 2 bases from J, leaving 15 bases between. The CDR3 spans 14 residues. The CDR3 reads CASSGLRANYGYTF. CDR3 nucleotide sequence: TGTGCCAGTTCAGGACTCCGAGCCAACTATGGCTACACCTTC.

This clonotype has just a few counts. The chain carries TRBV11-3 and TRBJ2-1; D tentatively fits TRBD1 or TRBD2 (6 bases each). The germline gives CDR1 SGHNT, CDR2 YENEEA. The CDR3 extends over 16 amino acids. V lost 6 bases, J lost 0 bases, and 15 bases lay in between. The CDR3 reads CASRKGGESSYNEQFF. Written as DNA, the CDR3 is TGTGCCAGCAGAAAGGGGGGCGAGAGCTCCTACAATGAGCAGTTCTTC. Full variable domain (rest looked up from reference TRBV11-3 and TRBJ2-1): EAGVVQSPRYKIIEKKQPVAFWCNPISGHNTLYWYLQNLGQGPELLIRYENEEAVDDSQLPKDRFSAERLKGVDSTLKIQPAELGDSAVYLCASRKGGESSYNEQFFGPGTRLTVL.

This clonotype was counted between two and nine times. This chain joins TRBV7-9 and TRBJ2-7; 7 nucleotides match TRBD2. There are 16 residues in the CDR3. Trimming cost V 5 bases and J 5 bases; bases outside gene matches: 15. Germline loops: CDR1 SEHNR, CDR2 FQNEAQ (reference sequence). CDR3 sequence reads: CASSPLLGGPTHEQYF. CDR3 bases: TGTGCCAGCAGCCCCCTTTTGGGAGGGCCAACTCACGAGCAGTACTTC.

The chain carries TRBV7-9 and TRBJ2-7; D is uncertain. Germline CDR1 SEHNR, CDR2 FQNEAQ (reference sequence). The CDR3 totals 15 residues. Between the trimmed V and J ends, which lost 1 base and 2 bases, there was a span of 12 bases. The CDR3 here is CASSLDLGPTYEQYF. Written as DNA, the CDR3 is TGTGCCAGCAGCTTAGATCTAGGCCCCACCTACGAGCAGTACTTC.

This clonotype was observed a few times. The rearrangement links TRBV20-1 to TRBJ2-5; D is possibly TRBD2 (7 bases). CDR1 DFQATT and CDR2 SNEGSKA come from the germline V gene (reference sequence). The CDR3 totals 16 residues. V lost 5 bases and J 2 bases, leaving 21 bases between the germline ends. The CDR3 nucleotides read TGCAGTGCTGGAGGGGGTGCTAGCGGCATACAAGAGACCCAGTACTTC. Its protein is CSAGGGASGIQETQYF.

The V and J genes are TRBV2 and TRBJ2-5, with D unresolved. CDR3 size: 12 residues. Germline CDR1 is SNHLY and CDR2 is FYNNEI. Trimming took 2 bases from V and 5 from J, leaving 6 bases between them. In DNA, the CDR3 is TGTGCCAGCAGTGAATTCATCGAGACCCAGTACTTC. It codes for CASSEFIETQYF.

This clonotype was recorded many times. The V and J genes are TRBV28 and TRBJ1-3; no clear D. V lost 2 bases to trimming and J lost 3 bases, with 8 bases between them. Germline V gene sequence: CDR1 MDHEN, CDR2 SYDVKM. This CDR3 region has 14 residues. In DNA form, the CDR3 reads TGTGCCAGCAGTTTAGGCGAACTTGGAAACACCATATATTTT. This encodes CASSLGELGNTIYF. Combining the CDR3 with reference TRBV28 and TRBJ1-3 gives the whole variable domain DVKVTQSSRYLVKRTGEKVFLECVQDMDHENMFWYRQDPGLGLRLIYFSYDVKMKEKGDIPEGYSVSREKKERFSLILESASTNQTSMYLCASSLGELGNTIYFGEGSWLTVV.

This clonotype was counted at least ten times. This chain joins TRBV5-4 and TRBJ2-3; possible D gene TRBD1, 5 bases. V lost 0 bases and J 6 bases, leaving 20 bases between the germline ends. The CDR3 consists of 17 residues. Per germline, CDR1 SGHNT and CDR2 YYREEE (reference sequence). This chain's CDR3 is CASSLGRGPDSRDTQYF. Written as DNA, the CDR3 is TGTGCCAGCAGCTTGGGTAGGGGCCCTGACAGTCGGGATACGCAGTATTTT. Full variable domain (remainder filled in from reference TRBV5-4 and TRBJ2-3): ETGVTQSPTHLIKTRGQQVTLRCSSQSGHNTVSWYQQALGQGPQFIFQYYREEENGRGNFPPRFSGLQFPNYSSELNVNALELDDSALYLCASSLGRGPDSRDTQYFGPGTRLTVL.

The V call is TRBV7-8, the J call TRBJ1-2; D is unclear. The V gene lost 4 bases and the J gene lost 5 bases, with 5 bases spanning the gap. Germline V gives CDR1 SGHVS, CDR2 FQNEAQ. The CDR3 is made up of 11 amino acids. CDR3 loop: CASSSGYGYTF. CDR3 nucleotide sequence: TGTGCCAGCAGCTCGGGTTATGGCTACACCTTC.

This clonotype appeared many times. V gene TRBV12-3 or TRBV12-4 combines with J gene TRBJ2-7, with 11 nucleotides matching TRBD2. CDR3 length equals 15 residues. The J segment lost 4 bases and the V segment lost 5 bases, leaving 7 bases of the junction unmatched. CDR3 in DNA: TGTGCCAGCAGTCTACTAGCGGGAGTCGGGTACGAGCAGTACTTC. This encodes CASSLLAGVGYEQYF.

This clonotype was observed at least ten times. The chain couples TRBV4-1 to TRBJ1-5; D gene ambiguous. V shed 3 bases and J shed 5 bases, with 14 bases lying between them. This CDR3 comprises 15 residues. Per germline, CDR1 MGHRA and CDR2 YSYEKL. The CDR3 DNA reads TGCGCCAGCAGCCAGGTCCGGGGTTCGGATCAGCCCCAGCATTTT. Translated, it gives CASSQVRGSDQPQHF.

This clonotype was seen more than once but under ten times. The gene calls are TRBV24-1 and TRBJ2-5; TRBD2 matches 14 bases. Germline loops: CDR1 KGHDR, CDR2 SFDVKD. With 4 bases clipped from V and 4 bases from J, the junction kept 4 bases outside the gene matches. CDR3 length: 16 amino acids. The CDR3 reads CATSEGTSGRVETQYF. The CDR3, as DNA: TGTGCCACCAGTGAAGGGACTAGCGGGAGAGTAGAGACCCAGTACTTC.

This clonotype is termed medium-sized. The chain couples TRBV5-1 to TRBJ2-7; the D gene is possibly TRBD1 (5 bases). The CDR3 spans 12 residues. V was shortened by 4 bases and J by 3 bases, with 8 bases between the two germline ends. The germline V gene has CDR1 SGHRS and CDR2 YFSETQ. The CDR3 nucleotides read TGCGCCAGCAGCGGTGACAGCTACGAGCAGTACTTC. Residues: CASSGDSYEQYF.

This clonotype was seen at least ten times. The gene calls are TRBV6-1 and TRBJ2-1; possibly TRBD2 for D (5 bases). The CDR3 has 14 amino acids. Between the trimmed V and J ends, which lost 7 bases and 6 bases, there was a span of 16 bases. Germline V gene lookup returns CDR1 MNHNS and CDR2 SASEGT. Here the CDR3 reads CASISVGLSNEQFF. The CDR3 nucleotides read TGTGCCAGCATCTCCGTTGGACTGAGCAATGAGCAGTTCTTC.

This clonotype appeared many times. The chain carries TRBV20-1 and TRBJ2-6; D is ambiguous. The CDR3 spans 14 residues. Germline V CDR1 and CDR2: DFQATT, SNEGSKA (reference sequence). With 0 bases removed from V and 0 bases from J, the gap between germline ends came to 3 bases. CDR3 DNA sequence: TGCAGTGCTAGAGACGGCTCTGGGGCCAACGTCCTGACTTTC. Encoded protein: CSARDGSGANVLTF.

This clonotype was seen a handful of times. The V gene is TRBV7-9, the J gene TRBJ2-3; weak D call: TRBD1 (6 bases). The CDR3 runs 15 residues. The germline V and J ends were trimmed by 5 bases and 1 base, with 13 bases remaining between them. Germline V gene data show CDR1 as SEHNR and CDR2 as FQNEAQ (reference sequence). The CDR3 region has the DNA TGTGCCAGCAGCAACAGGGACATCCGCACAGATACGCAGTATTTT. Amino acids: CASSNRDIRTDTQYF.

The chain is built from TRBV7-8 and TRBJ1-5; D may be TRBD1 (6 bases). CDR3 length: 17 residues. V was pared by 0 bases and J by 9 bases, with 21 bases between. Germline V lookup: CDR1 SGHVS, CDR2 FQNEAQ. CDR3 region: CASSLALGRGYLRPQHF. The CDR3 nucleotides read TGTGCCAGCAGCTTAGCTTTGGGCAGGGGCTACCTAAGGCCCCAGCATTTT.